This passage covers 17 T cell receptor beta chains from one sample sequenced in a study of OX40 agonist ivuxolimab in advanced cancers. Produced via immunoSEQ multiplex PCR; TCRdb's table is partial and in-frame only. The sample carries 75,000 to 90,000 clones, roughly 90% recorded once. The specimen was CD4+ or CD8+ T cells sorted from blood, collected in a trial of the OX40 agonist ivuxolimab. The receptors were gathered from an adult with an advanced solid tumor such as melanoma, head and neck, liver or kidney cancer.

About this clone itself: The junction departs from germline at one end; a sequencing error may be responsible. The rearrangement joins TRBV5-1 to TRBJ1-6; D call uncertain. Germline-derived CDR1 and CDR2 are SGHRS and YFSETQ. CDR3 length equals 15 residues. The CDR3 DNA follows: TGCGCCAGCAGCTTGGCTGGCCCCTATTATTCACCCCTCCACTTT. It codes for CASSLAGPYYSPLHF.

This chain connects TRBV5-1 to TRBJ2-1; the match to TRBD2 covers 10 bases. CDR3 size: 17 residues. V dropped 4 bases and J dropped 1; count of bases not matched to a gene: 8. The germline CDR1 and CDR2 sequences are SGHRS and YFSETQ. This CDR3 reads CASSTWTSGASYNEQFF. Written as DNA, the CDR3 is TGCGCCAGCAGCACCTGGACTAGCGGAGCTTCCTACAATGAGCAGTTCTTC.

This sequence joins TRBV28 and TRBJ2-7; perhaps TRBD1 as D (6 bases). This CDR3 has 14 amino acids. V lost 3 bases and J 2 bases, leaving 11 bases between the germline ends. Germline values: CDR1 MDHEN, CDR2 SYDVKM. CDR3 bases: TGTGCCAGCAGTTTTTCGAGACAGGCCTACGAGCAGTACTTC. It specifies CASSFSRQAYEQYF.

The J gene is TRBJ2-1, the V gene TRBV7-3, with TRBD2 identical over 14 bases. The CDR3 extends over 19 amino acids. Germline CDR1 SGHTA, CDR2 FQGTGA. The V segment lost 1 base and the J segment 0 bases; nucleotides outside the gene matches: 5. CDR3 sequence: CASSLRPGTSGSSYNEQFF. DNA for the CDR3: TGTGCCAGCAGCTTAAGGCCAGGGACTAGCGGGAGCTCCTACAATGAGCAGTTCTTC.

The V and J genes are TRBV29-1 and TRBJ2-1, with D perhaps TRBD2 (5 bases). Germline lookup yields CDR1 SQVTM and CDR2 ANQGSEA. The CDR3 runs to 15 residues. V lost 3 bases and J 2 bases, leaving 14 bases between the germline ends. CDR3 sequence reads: CSVEMVRAAYNEQFF. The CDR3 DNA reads TGCAGCGTTGAGATGGTGAGGGCGGCCTACAATGAGCAGTTCTTC.

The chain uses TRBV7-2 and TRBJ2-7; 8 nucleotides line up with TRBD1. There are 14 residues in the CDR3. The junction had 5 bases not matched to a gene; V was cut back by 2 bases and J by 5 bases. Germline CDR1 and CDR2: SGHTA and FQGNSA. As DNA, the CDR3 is TGTGCCAGCAGCTTAAGTACAGGGGGAAACGAGCAGTACTTC. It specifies CASSLSTGGNEQYF.

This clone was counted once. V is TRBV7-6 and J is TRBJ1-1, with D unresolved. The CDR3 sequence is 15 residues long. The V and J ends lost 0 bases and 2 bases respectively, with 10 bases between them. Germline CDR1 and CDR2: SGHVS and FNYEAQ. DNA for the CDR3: TGTGCCAGCAGCTTAGCGCCGGGCCTTAACACTGAAGCTTTCTTT. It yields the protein CASSLAPGLNTEAFF.

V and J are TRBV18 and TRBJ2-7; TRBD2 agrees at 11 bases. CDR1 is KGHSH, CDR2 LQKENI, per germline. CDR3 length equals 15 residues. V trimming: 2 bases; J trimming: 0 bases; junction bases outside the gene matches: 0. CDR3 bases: TGTGCCAGCTCACCAACTAGCGGGAGCTCCTACGAGCAGTACTTC. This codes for CASSPTSGSSYEQYF.

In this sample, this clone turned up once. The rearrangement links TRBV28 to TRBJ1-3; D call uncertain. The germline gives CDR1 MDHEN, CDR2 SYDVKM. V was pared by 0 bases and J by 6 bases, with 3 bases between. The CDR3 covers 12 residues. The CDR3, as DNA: TGTGCCAGCAGTTTATGGGCAAACACCATATATTTT. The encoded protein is CASSLWANTIYF.

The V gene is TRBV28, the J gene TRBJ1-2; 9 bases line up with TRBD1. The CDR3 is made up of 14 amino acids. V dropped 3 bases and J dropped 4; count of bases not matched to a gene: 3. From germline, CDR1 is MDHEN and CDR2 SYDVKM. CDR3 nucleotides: TGTGCCAGCAGTTTCGGGGACAGGGTCTATGGCTACACCTTC. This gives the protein CASSFGDRVYGYTF.

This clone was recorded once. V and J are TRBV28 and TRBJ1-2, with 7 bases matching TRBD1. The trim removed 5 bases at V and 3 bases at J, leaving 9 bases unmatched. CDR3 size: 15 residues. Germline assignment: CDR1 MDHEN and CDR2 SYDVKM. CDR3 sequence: CASSDIQGDHYGYTF. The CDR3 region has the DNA TGTGCCAGCAGTGACATTCAGGGGGATCACTATGGCTACACCTTC.

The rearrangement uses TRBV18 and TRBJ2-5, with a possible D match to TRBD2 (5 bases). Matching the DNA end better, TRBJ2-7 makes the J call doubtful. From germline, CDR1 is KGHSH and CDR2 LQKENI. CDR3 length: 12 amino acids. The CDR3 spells CASSLAAYEQYF. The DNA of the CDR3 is TGTGCCAGCTCCCTAGCAGCCTACGAGCAGTACTTC.

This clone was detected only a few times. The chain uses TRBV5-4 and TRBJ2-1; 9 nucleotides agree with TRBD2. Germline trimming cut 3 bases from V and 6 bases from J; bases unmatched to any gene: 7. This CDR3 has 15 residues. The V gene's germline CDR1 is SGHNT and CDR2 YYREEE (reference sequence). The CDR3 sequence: CASSSGGTSRNEQFF. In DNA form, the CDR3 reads TGTGCCAGCAGCTCGGGGGGGACTAGCCGCAATGAGCAGTTCTTC. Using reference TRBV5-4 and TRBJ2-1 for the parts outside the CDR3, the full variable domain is ETGVTQSPTHLIKTRGQQVTLRCSSQSGHNTVSWYQQALGQGPQFIFQYYREEENGRGNFPPRFSGLQFPNYSSELNVNALELDDSALYLCASSSGGTSRNEQFFGPGTRLTVL.

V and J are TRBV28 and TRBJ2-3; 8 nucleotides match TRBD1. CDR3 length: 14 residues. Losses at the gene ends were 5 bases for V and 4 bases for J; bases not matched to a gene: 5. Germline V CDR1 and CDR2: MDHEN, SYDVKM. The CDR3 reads CASSDGQGPDTQYF. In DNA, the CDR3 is TGTGCCAGCAGTGATGGACAGGGACCAGATACGCAGTATTTT.

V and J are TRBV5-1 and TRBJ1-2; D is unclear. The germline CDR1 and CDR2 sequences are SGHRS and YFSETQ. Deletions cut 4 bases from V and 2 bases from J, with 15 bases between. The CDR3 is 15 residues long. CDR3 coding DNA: TGCGCCAGCAGCGGGTCCCCGGGTGTCAACTATGGCTACACCTTC. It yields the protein CASSGSPGVNYGYTF.

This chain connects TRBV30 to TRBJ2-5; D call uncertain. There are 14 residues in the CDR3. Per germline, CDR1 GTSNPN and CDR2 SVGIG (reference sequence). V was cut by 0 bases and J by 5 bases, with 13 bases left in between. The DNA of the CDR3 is TGTGCCTGGAGTGTACCCCCTTTTATGGAGACCCAGTACTTC. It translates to CAWSVPPFMETQYF.

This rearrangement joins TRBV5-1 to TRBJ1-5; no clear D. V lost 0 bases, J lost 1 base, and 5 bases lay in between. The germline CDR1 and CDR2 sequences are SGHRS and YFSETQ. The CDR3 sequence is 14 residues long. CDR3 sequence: CASSLGTSNQPQHF. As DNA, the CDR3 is TGCGCCAGCAGCTTGGGGACGAGCAATCAGCCCCAGCATTTT.